This T cell receptor beta chain was found in a study of T cell responses to AZD1222 COVID-19 vaccine. The table came from immunoSEQ multiplex PCR; TCRdb's copy has only in-frame clones and leaves some out. The sample consists of roughly 200,000 clones, about 93% of them appearing once. V dropped 0 bases and J dropped 5 bases, with 14 bases sitting between them. CDR1 and CDR2 (germline): SGHTS, YDEGEE. The CDR3 extends over 15 amino acids. Specimen: peripheral blood, collected 28 days after the second dose of the MenACWY control vaccine. The rearrangement joins TRBV5-8 to TRBJ1-1; D possibly corresponds to TRBD1 (5 bases). The receptor comes from an adult who received the MenACWY meningococcal vaccine as a control. The CDR3 here is CASSLGVGENTEAFF. The CDR3 DNA follows: TGTGCCAGCAGCTTGGGGGTAGGGGAGAATACTGAAGCTTTCTTT.